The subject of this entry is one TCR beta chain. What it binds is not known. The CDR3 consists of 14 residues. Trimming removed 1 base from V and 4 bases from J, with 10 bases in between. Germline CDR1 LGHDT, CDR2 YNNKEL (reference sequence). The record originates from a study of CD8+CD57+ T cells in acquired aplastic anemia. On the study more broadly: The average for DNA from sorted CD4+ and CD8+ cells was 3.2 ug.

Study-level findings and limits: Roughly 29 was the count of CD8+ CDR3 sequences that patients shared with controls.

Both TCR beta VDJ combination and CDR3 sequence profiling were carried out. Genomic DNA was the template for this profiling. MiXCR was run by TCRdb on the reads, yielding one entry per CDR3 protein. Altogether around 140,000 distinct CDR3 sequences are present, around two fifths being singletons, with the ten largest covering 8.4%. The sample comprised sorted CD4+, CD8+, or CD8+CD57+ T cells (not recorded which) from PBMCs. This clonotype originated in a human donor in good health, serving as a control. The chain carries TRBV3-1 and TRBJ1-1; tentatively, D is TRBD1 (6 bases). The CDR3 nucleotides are TGTGCCAGCAGCCAAGTGGGGGCTGGCACTGAAGCTTTCTTT. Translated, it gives CASSQVGAGTEAFF.